This T cell receptor (beta chain) emerged from a study of T-cell reconstitution after alpha-beta-depleted transplantation in children. Overall study findings and caveats: The main origin of T-cell counts and diversity one year after transplant was newly produced T cells. Reportedly, roughly two months post-transplant, alpha-beta T cells arose from several hundred expanded graft clones. Surviving recipient T cells and thymic progenitors accounted for the high day-60 TCRbeta diversity observed in some patients.

As it was prepared, the TCRbeta library received unique molecular identifiers. TCRdb re-called the PCR reads through MiXCR, storing one row per CDR3 protein. The sample holds about 440,000 distinct CDR3 sequences, around two fifths seen once. The CDR3 has 14 residues. The germline gives CDR1 DFQATT, CDR2 SNEGSKA (reference sequence). The V segment lost 5 bases and the J segment 6 bases; nucleotides outside the gene matches: 10. This clonotype was detected ten times or more. The antigen is undetermined. The sample in question was PBMCs, obtained before TCRalphabeta/CD19-depleted stem cell transplant. The rearrangement uses TRBV20-1 and TRBJ2-7, with TRBD1 matching 10 bases. This clonotype originated in a girl aged 2 to 10 with aplastic anemia, due to receive a stem cell transplant. The CDR3 DNA reads as TGCAGTGCTCCCTGGGACAGGGGTACTTTCGAGCAGTACTTC. It yields the protein CSAPWDRGTFEQYF.